This T cell receptor beta chain was sequenced for a study of T-cell reconstitution after alpha-beta-depleted transplantation in children. Preparation of the TCRbeta library used unique molecular identifiers. MiXCR, run by TCRdb on the PCR reads, gives a single entry per CDR3 protein. The top ten clones hold roughly 27% of a sample with some 460,000 distinct CDR3 sequences, 15% to 20% of them seen once. Trimming removed 5 bases from V and 0 bases from J; junction bases left unmatched: 14. The CDR3 runs 19 residues. CDR1 and CDR2 from the germline V gene are MDHEN and SYDVKM. This chain links TRBV28 with TRBJ2-4; 9 bases match TRBD1. The clonotype comes from a boy younger than two who had a stem cell transplant for Wiskott-Aldrich syndrome, so the T cells may come from the graft donor. The starting material was PBMCs, mostly from graft donor cells, obtained 360 days after TCRalphabeta/CD19-depleted stem cell transplant. CDR3 amino acids: CASSDPGQGGTLAKNIQYF. The CDR3, as DNA: TGTGCCAGCAGTGACCCGGGACAGGGAGGAACCTTAGCCAAAAACATTCAGTACTTC.